The T cell receptor (beta chain) described here comes from a study of regulatory T cells in long-lasting Graves disease. Time point denoted: newly diagnosed GD, antithyroid drugs for less than 3 months. TCR sequences were obtained from RNA taken from PBMCs. The TCR beta library used iRepertoire HTBI primers with Arm-PCR amplification of CDR3. TCRdb ran MiXCR on the multiplex PCR reads and lists one entry per CDR3 protein. The data contain 350,000 to 450,000 distinct CDR3 sequences, over 15% of them singletons. These data were likewise used in another study, on T cells in Graves' hyperthyroidism and ophthalmopathy.

The TCR comes from a man aged 40-49 years with Graves disease. The specimen comprised peripheral blood mononuclear cells (PBMCs), sampled at new diagnosis, from a patient treated with antithyroid drugs.

This CDR3 is CASSPRQGLSGNTIYF. The CDR3 DNA follows: TGTGCCAGCAGTCCCCGACAGGGGCTATCTGGAAACACCATATATTTT. This chain links TRBV6-1 with TRBJ1-3, with 8 positions matching TRBD1. This CDR3 is built from 16 residues. V shed 5 bases and J 1 base; nucleotides not matched to a gene: 7. The germline V gene has CDR1 MNHNS and CDR2 SASEGT.